The 17 T cell receptor beta chains reported below all come from one sample, sequenced in a study of OX40 agonist ivuxolimab in advanced cancers. Profiled with immunoSEQ multiplex PCR; TCRdb holds only in-frame clones, not every one. The sample has 42,000 or so clones, roughly 84% seen once. Sequencing was performed on CD4+ or CD8+ T cells sorted from blood, taken in a trial of the OX40 agonist ivuxolimab. The receptors shown here come from an adult with an advanced solid tumor such as melanoma, head and neck, liver or kidney cancer.

The chain has TRBV12-5 and TRBJ2-7; 7 nucleotides agree with TRBD1. The CDR3 totals 13 residues. With 7 bases clipped from V and 0 bases from J, the junction kept 3 bases outside the gene matches. Germline-derived CDR1 and CDR2 are LGHNT and FRNRAP. CDR3 coding DNA: TGTGCTAGTGCCGGGACAGACTCCTACGAGCAGTACTTC. Encoded protein: CASAGTDSYEQYF.

V is TRBV18 and J is TRBJ1-4, with no clear D. The CDR3 loop spans 15 amino acids. V was pared by 4 bases and J by 8 bases, with 17 bases between. Germline V gene data show CDR1 as KGHSH and CDR2 as LQKENI. The chain's CDR3 is CASSLGVQATEKLFF. The CDR3 DNA sequence: TGTGCCAGCTCACTGGGAGTCCAGGCAACGGAAAAACTGTTTTTT. Full variable domain (rest looked up from reference TRBV18 and TRBJ1-4): NAGVMQNPRHLVRRRGQEARLRCSPMKGHSHVYWYRQLPEEGLKFMVYLQKENIIDESGMPKERFSAEFPKEGPSILRIQQVVRGDSAAYFCASSLGVQATEKLFFGSGTQLSVL.

The V and J genes are TRBV2 and TRBJ2-7, with D hard to call. Trimming took off 6 bases at V and 7 bases at J, with 10 bases between the two ends. Germline CDR1 is SNHLY and CDR2 is FYNNEI. This CDR3 is built from 11 residues. CDR3 loop: CASSSTTEQYF. In DNA form, the CDR3 reads TGTGCCAGCAGCTCGACAACTGAGCAGTACTTC.

This clone was picked up one time. This chain uses TRBV5-6 with TRBJ2-3; D unresolved. CDR1 SGHDT and CDR2 YYEEEE come from the germline V gene. Deletions cut 6 bases from V and 3 bases from J, with 8 bases between. There are 12 residues in the CDR3. The CDR3 bases are TGTGCCAGCAACCTAGGAACAGATACGCAGTATTTT. It yields the protein CASNLGTDTQYF.

V usage is TRBV7-3 and J usage is TRBJ1-1, with TRBD1 as a possible D gene (6 bases). The CDR3 contains 13 residues. Trimming pared 5 bases from V and 5 bases from J, leaving 12 bases between. The V gene's germline CDR1 is SGHTA and CDR2 FQGTGA. In DNA form, the CDR3 reads TGTGCCAGCAGCCCTACAGGGCAAACTGAAGCTTTCTTT. It specifies CASSPTGQTEAFF. The variable domain in full, completed from reference TRBV7-3 and TRBJ1-1, reads GAGVSQTPSNKVTEKGKYVELRCDPISGHTALYWYRQSLGQGPEFLIYFQGTGAADDSGLPNDRFFAVRPEGSVSTLKIQRTERGDSAVYLCASSPTGQTEAFFGQGTRLTVV.

This sequence joins TRBV2 and TRBJ2-1, with D hard to call. The germline gives CDR1 SNHLY, CDR2 FYNNEI. Trimming stripped 8 bases from V and 1 base from J, with 9 bases between. The CDR3 has 13 residues. The CDR3 DNA follows: TGTGCCAGCGACGTGGTATCCTACAATGAGCAGTTCTTC. It codes for CASDVVSYNEQFF. Complete variable domain (other parts from reference TRBV2 and TRBJ2-1): EPEVTQTPSHQVTQMGQEVILRCVPISNHLYFYWYRQILGQKVEFLVSFYNNEISEKSEIFDDQFSVERPDGSNFTLKIRSTKLEDSAMYFCASDVVSYNEQFFGPGTRLTVL.

The chain joins TRBV5-5 to TRBJ1-5, with D perhaps matching TRBD1 (5 bases). The ends were cut back, 0 bases at V and 0 bases at J, with 16 bases in the middle. The CDR3 has 18 residues. Looked up from germline, CDR1 is SGHKS and CDR2 is YYEKEE (reference sequence). In DNA, the CDR3 is TGTGCCAGCAGCTTGGTTGGTGGGGCCGGCTATAGCAATCAGCCCCAGCATTTT. Translated, it gives CASSLVGGAGYSNQPQHF.

The gene calls are TRBV9 and TRBJ2-7; D is perhaps TRBD2 (8 bases). Germline lookup yields CDR1 SGDLS and CDR2 YYNGEE. V lost 4 bases, J lost 0 bases, and 14 bases lay in between. This CDR3 has 15 residues. The CDR3 DNA reads TGTGCCAGCAGCAACGGGGGGGACAGCTCCTACGAGCAGTACTTC. Encoded protein: CASSNGGDSSYEQYF.

This chain links TRBV4-3 with TRBJ1-1, with 8 bases aligning to TRBD1. Trimming removed 8 bases from V and 1 base from J; junction bases left unmatched: 6. From germline, CDR1 is LGHNA and CDR2 YSLEER. The CDR3 runs 14 residues. This chain's CDR3 is CASRPGTGNTEAFF. For the CDR3, the DNA is TGCGCCAGCCGCCCCGGGACAGGGAACACTGAAGCTTTCTTT.

V and J are TRBV30 and TRBJ2-5, with 9 bases fitting TRBD1. The CDR3 is 15 amino acids. Germline assignment: CDR1 GTSNPN and CDR2 SVGIG (reference sequence). J lost 4 bases, V lost 2 bases, and 8 bases had no gene match. CDR3 sequence reads: CAWSLTGGWGETQYF. The CDR3 DNA is TGTGCCTGGAGTCTTACAGGGGGCTGGGGAGAGACCCAGTACTTC.

This clone was seen once. The chain combines TRBV11-2 with TRBJ1-2; TRBD1 is a possible D gene (5 bases). The germline V gene encodes CDR1 SGHAT and CDR2 FQNNGV. The CDR3 is made up of 14 amino acids. V gave up 5 bases and J gave up 4 bases, with 14 bases separating them. The CDR3, as DNA: TGTGCCAGCAGCAGGCATGGGGCTATCTATGGCTACACCTTC. This codes for CASSRHGAIYGYTF.

This chain links TRBV30 with TRBJ1-1, with 8 bases lining up with TRBD1. Germline V gives CDR1 GTSNPN, CDR2 SVGIG (reference sequence). The V gene end was trimmed by 5 bases and the J gene end by 1 base; junction bases not matched to a gene: 3. CDR3 size: 13 residues. The CDR3 DNA is TGTGCCTGGGACAGGGGAGAGAACACTGAAGCTTTCTTT. Its translation: CAWDRGENTEAFF. The entire variable domain, with the rest obtained from reference TRBV30 and TRBJ1-1, is as follows: SQTIHQWPATLVQPVGSPLSLECTVEGTSNPNLYWYRQAAGRGLQLLFYSVGIGQISSEVPQNLSASRPQDRQFILSSKKLLLSDSGFYLCAWDRGENTEAFFGQGTRLTVV.

Regarding this clone: An end of the junction does not agree with germline; a read error may underlie this. The V call is TRBV28, the J call TRBJ1-5; possibly TRBD1 for D (6 bases). Germline V gene data show CDR1 as MDHEN and CDR2 as SYDVKM. The CDR3 sequence is 14 residues long. The CDR3 bases are TGTGCCAGCCGTTTCGGGGGGGCACGGCAGCCCCAGCATTTT. Translating gives CASRFGGARQPQHF.

The rearrangement joins TRBV6-5 to TRBJ2-7; 8 nucleotides line up with TRBD1. The length of the CDR3 is 15 residues. CDR1 and CDR2 (germline): MNHEY, SVGAGI. Trimming cost V 4 bases and J 0 bases; bases outside gene matches: 5. CDR3 protein: CASSSGTGSSYEQYV. As DNA, the CDR3 is TGTGCCAGCAGTTCCGGGACAGGTAGCTCCTACGAGCAGTACGTC.

This sequence joins TRBV12-5 and TRBJ2-2, with 9 bases identical to TRBD1. Trimming took 3 bases from V and 6 from J; bases not matched to a gene: 5. Germline loops: CDR1 LGHNT, CDR2 FRNRAP. The CDR3 is made up of 15 amino acids. The DNA of the CDR3 is TGTGCTAGTGGTTTCATAACAGGGGGCCCCGGGGAGCTGTTTTTT. Translated: CASGFITGGPGELFF.

Of note for this clone: At one of its ends the junction is not consistent with the germline gene, which may arise from a read error. The gene calls are TRBV6-1 and TRBJ1-2, with D unclear. Germline CDR1 and CDR2: MNHNS and SASEGT. The CDR3 has 9 residues. Here the CDR3 reads CASSSRPFF. Written as DNA, the CDR3 is TGTGCCAGCAGTTCCCGGCCCTTCTTC.

The J gene is TRBJ2-2, the V gene TRBV28, with a weak D call TRBD2 (7 bases). Germline CDR1 MDHEN, CDR2 SYDVKM. The CDR3 is made up of 14 amino acids. V was trimmed by 2 bases and J by 15 bases, leaving 19 bases between them. In DNA, the CDR3 is TGTGCCAGCAGTTTAGCTGCGGGGGCCCTTCCAGTGTTTTTT. It is translated as CASSLAAGALPVFF.